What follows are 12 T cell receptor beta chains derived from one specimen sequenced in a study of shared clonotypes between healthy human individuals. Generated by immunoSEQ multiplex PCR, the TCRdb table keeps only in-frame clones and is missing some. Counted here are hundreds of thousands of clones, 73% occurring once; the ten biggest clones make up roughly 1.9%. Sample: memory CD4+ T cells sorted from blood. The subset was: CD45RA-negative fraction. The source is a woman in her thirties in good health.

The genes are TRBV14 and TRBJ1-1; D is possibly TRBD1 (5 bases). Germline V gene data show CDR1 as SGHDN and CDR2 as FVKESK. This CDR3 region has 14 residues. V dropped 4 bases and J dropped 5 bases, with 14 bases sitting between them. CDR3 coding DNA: TGTGCCAGCAGCCTACAGGTCGGGGGAACTGAAGCTTTCTTT. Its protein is CASSLQVGGTEAFF.

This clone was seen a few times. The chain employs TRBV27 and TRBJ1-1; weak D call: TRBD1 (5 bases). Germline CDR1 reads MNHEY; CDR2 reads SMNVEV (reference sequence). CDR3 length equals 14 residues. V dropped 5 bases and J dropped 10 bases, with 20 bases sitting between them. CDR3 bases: TGTGCCAGCAGTCGTAACGGACAACGAAGTCGAGCTTTCTTT. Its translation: CASSRNGQRSRAFF.

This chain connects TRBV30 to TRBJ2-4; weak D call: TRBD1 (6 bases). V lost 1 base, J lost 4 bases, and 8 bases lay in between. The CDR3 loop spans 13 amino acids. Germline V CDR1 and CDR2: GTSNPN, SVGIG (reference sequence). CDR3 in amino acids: CAWSEDRKNIQYF. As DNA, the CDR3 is TGTGCCTGGAGTGAGGACAGAAAAAACATTCAGTACTTC.

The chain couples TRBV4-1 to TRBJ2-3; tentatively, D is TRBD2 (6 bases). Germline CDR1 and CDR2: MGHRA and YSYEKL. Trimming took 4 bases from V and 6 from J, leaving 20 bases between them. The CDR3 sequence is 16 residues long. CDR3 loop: CASSPHLGAGGDTQYF. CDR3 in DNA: TGCGCCAGCAGCCCCCACCTTGGGGCTGGGGGGGATACGCAGTATTTT.

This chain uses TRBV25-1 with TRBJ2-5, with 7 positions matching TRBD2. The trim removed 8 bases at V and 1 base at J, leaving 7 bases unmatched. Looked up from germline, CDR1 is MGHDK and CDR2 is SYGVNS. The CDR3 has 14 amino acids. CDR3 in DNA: TGTGCCAGCCTGCCTAGCGGCCCCCAAGAGACCCAGTACTTC. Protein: CASLPSGPQETQYF.

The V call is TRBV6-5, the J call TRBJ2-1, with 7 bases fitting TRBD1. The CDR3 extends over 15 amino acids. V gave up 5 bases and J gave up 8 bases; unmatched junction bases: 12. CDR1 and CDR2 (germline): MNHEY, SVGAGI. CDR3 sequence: CASSLGQPATDEQFF. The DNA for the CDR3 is TGTGCCAGCAGTCTGGGACAGCCTGCGACGGATGAGCAGTTCTTC.

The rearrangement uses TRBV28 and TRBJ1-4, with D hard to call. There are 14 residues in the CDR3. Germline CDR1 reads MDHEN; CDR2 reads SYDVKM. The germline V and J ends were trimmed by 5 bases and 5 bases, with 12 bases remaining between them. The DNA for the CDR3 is TGTGCCAGCAGTCGACGGGCTATGAATGAAAAACTGTTTTTT. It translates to CASSRRAMNEKLFF.

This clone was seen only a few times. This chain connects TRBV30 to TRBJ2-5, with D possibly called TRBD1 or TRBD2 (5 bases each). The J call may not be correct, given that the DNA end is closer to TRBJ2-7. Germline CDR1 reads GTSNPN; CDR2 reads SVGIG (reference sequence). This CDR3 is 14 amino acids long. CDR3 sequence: CAWSRGDPETEQYF. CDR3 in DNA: TGTGCCTGGTCTCGAGGGGACCCAGAAACCGAGCAGTACTTC.

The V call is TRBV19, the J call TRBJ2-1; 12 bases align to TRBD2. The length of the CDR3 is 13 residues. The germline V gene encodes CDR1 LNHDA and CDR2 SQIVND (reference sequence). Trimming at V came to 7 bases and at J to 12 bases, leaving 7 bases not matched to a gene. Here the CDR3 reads CASTTGLAGRQFF. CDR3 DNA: TGTGCCAGTACCACGGGACTAGCGGGTCGGCAGTTCTTC.

The CDR3 coding sequence is TGTGCCAGCAGTTCGACACCGGGACTAGCGGGAGTCCTCGGCTACGAGCAGTACTTC. As protein: CASSSTPGLAGVLGYEQYF. The rearrangement links TRBV27 to TRBJ2-7; 14 positions match TRBD2. The junction had 14 bases not matched to a gene; V was cut back by 4 bases and J by 3 bases. This CDR3 has 19 residues. Germline V CDR1 and CDR2: MNHEY, SMNVEV (reference sequence).

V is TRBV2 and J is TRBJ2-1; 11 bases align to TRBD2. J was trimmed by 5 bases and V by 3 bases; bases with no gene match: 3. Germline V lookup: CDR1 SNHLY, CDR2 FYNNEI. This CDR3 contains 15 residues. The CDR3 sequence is CASSDQGLADNEQFF. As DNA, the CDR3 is TGTGCCAGCAGTGATCAGGGACTAGCGGACAATGAGCAGTTCTTC.

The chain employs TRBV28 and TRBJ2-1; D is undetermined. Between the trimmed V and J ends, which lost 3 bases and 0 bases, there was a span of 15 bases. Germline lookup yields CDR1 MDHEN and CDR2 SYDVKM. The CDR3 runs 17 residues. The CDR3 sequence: CASSFPMLPSSYNEQFF. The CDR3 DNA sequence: TGTGCCAGCAGTTTCCCCATGCTCCCCAGCTCCTACAATGAGCAGTTCTTC.